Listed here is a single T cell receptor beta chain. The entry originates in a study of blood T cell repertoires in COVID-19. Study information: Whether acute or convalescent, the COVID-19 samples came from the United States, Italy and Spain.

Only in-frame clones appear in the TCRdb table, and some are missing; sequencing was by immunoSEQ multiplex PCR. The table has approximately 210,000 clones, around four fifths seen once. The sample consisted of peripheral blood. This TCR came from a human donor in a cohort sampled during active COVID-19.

The CDR3 loop is CASSQDLKRHPEAFF. Written as DNA, the CDR3 is TGTGCCAGCAGCCAAGATCTAAAGAGGCACCCTGAAGCTTTCTTT. The rearrangement joins TRBV3-1 (or the pseudogene TRBV3-2) to TRBJ1-1; no firm D call. The CDR3 consists of 15 residues. The germline V gene has CDR1 LGHDT and CDR2 YNNKEL (reference sequence). Trimming left V 0 bases short and J 6 bases short, with 14 bases between.